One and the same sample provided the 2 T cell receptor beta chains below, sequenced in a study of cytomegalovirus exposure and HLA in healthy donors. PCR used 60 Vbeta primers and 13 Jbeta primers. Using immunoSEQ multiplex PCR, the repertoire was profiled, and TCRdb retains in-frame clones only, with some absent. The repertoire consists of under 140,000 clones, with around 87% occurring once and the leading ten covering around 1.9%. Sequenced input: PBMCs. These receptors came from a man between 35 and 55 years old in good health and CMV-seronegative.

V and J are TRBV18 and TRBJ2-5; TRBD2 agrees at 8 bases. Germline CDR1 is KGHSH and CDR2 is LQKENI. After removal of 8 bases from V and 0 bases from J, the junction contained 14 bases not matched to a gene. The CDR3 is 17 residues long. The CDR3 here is CASQPREGQGYQETQYF. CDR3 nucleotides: TGTGCCAGCCAACCCCGGGAGGGACAAGGATACCAAGAGACCCAGTACTTC.

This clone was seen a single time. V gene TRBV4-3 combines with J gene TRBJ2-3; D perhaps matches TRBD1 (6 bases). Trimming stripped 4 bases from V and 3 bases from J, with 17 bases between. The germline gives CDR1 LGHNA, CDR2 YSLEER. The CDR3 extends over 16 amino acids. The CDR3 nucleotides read TGCGCCAGCAGCCCCACCAGGGGAGCGACGACAGATACGCAGTATTTT. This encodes CASSPTRGATTDTQYF.